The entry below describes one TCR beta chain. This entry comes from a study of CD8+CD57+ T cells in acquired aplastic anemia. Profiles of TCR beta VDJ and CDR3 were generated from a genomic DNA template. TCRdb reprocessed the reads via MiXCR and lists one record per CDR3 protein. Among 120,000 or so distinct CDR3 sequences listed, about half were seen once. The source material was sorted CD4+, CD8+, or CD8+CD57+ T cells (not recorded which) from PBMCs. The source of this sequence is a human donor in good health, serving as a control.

The DNA of the CDR3 is TGTGCCATCAAGGAGCGGGAGTACTACAATGAGCAGTTCTTC. This translates into CAIKEREYYNEQFF. The chain links TRBV10-3 to TRBJ2-1; 8 bases are shared with TRBD2. Germline V gene sequence: CDR1 ENHRY, CDR2 SYGVKD. V lost 7 bases to trimming and J lost 3 bases; unmatched junction nucleotides: 5. The CDR3 is 14 amino acids.